Listed below are T cell receptor beta chains from one sample, sequenced in a study of human T cells and chemical hapten exposure. Each CDR3 protein gets one entry after TCRdb re-called the RACE reads with MiXCR. Here the sample spans around 100,000 distinct CDR3 sequences, roughly 9.6% being singletons. This material consisted of whole blood, taken in connection with sensitization to the hapten diphenylcyclopropenone (DPC). These TCRs come from a woman aged 40-49 years with alopecia areata. Some clones in this sample may be carry-over from other donors' samples. CDR3s include the opening cysteine and the closing phenylalanine or tryptophan. The size entry is marked missing in some rows and otherwise reads once, few, many or a size class.

clone size,V gene,J gene,CDR3 protein
many,TRBV19,TRBJ1-2,CASSDPRRGQANYGYTF
many,TRBV10-3,TRBJ2-5,CAISGIQAGQGTVTQYF
NA,TRBV29-1,TRBJ1-1,CSASRGGTNTEAFF
NA,TRBV7-8,TRBJ1-1,CASSLGTHNTEAFF
few,TRBV7-7,TRBJ2-1,CASSLGQLNEQFF
few,TRBV4-2,TRBJ1-1,CASSPTQGVNTEAFF
NA,TRBV11-1,TRBJ2-7,CASSLSGTGYYEQYF
NA,TRBV6-2/TRBV6-3,TRBJ2-1,CASSPPPGWYNEQFF
many,TRBV7-8,TRBJ1-1,CASSIRAANTEAFF
many,TRBV20-1,TRBJ2-5,CSARTPAGGPQYF
many,TRBV7-9,TRBJ2-3,CASSSSLAGDSDTQYF
many,TRBV6-2/TRBV6-3,TRBJ2-7,CASSYVGSSYEQYF
many,TRBV30,TRBJ1-1,CAWSFYDVGPLTEAFF
few,TRBV9,TRBJ2-1,CASSAQGGGEQFF
many,TRBV6-5,TRBJ2-1,CASRQGATSSYNEQFF